Listed here is a single TCR beta chain. The antigen this receptor binds is unknown. No qualities accompany the bases; no much larger clone lies one base away. The same CDR3 can be traced to other DNA sequences in this sample. Libraries were prepared through the immunoSEQ multiplex PCR assay. For the multiplex PCR, a mixture combining 60 forward primers for TCR Vbeta segments and 13 reverse primers for TCR Jbeta segments was used. Amplification of the CDR3 region of rearranged TCR beta genes was performed with a multiplex PCR assay on genomic DNA. The amplified TCR beta libraries were sequenced on the Illumina HiSeq System as 87-base-pair reads. On the authors' methods: In a later analysis, tens of millions of unique TCR beta chains were counted across the 500 to 850 repertoires, and about 9.9 million of these chains were shared by at least two donors. To remove PCR and sequencing errors, raw reads were error-corrected and collapsed into unique sequences using a nearest-neighbor algorithm that merged closely related sequences. To assign V, D and J gene segments, CDR3 sequences were aligned to IMGT reference sequences. For a sequence to be retained, at least a six-nucleotide match to both a V gene segment and a J gene segment was required. A rearrangement counted as productive if the CDR3 had no stop codons and remained in frame with V and J, and every other rearrangement counted as non-productive. Following IMGT convention, CDR3 was defined as the stretch from the second conserved V-encoded cysteine to the conserved J-encoded phenylalanine. The earlier analysis of 587 of the donors excluded any sequence lacking an unambiguous match to a single V gene segment. In an earlier analysis of about 590 of the donors, a V segment was called functional when productive rearrangements were above 56.7%, and segregating when the standard deviation between donors exceeded 5%. A statistical classification framework was built for diagnosing cytomegalovirus status from the catalog of TCR beta chain sequences. V and J gene assignment, in a later analysis, came from comparing TCR nucleotide sequences with IMGT/GENE-DB human TR gene sequences. Using the TCRdist pipeline, a later analysis assigned CDR3 sequences along with most-parsimonious VDJ recombination scenarios. In a later analysis, each TCR beta chain was defined by its CDR3 amino acid sequence together with its V-gene family, and reads lacking a unique V-gene family were excluded. To address suspected cross-contamination and a sequencing artifact, a later analysis removed 550 to 750 highly shared, low-generation-probability nucleotide sequences. For each public chain, a later analysis derived a clonal expansion index from normalized ranks of inferred template counts within each repertoire. In a later analysis, generation probabilities were computed using a VDJ recombination model fitted to out-of-frame rearrangements, and the results were checked against IGoR. In a later analysis, hypergeometric tests were used to score TCR-TCR, TCR-HLA and TCR-CMV co-occurrence, with a repertoire-size bias correction applied to TCR pairs. A later analysis estimated false discovery rates by permuting HLA or CMV assignments 20 times. In a later analysis, co-occurring TCRs were grouped using DBSCAN, and TCRdist sequence similarity was added for clustering within HLA-allele-positive subsets. For co-occurrence clustering, repertoires with fewer than 30,000 or more than 120,000 public chains were excluded, along with four to six repertoires with anomalous nucleotide sharing. The table was pulled from immuneACCESS by TCRdb, which kept in-frame rearrangements only. Such tables lose some clones; where checked, under half of the loss comes from unresolved V genes, and the rest has no known cause. The V and J calls and clone size were taken over from that table, and D and trimming were inferred from the DNA. The sample contains 160,000 or so clones, roughly 77% of them found a single time. The biggest ten clones account for around 3.4% of the sample.

The source of the sample is a study of cytomegalovirus exposure and HLA in healthy donors (dated by TCRdb to the late 2010s). Concerning the study at large: According to an earlier analysis of 550 to 750 of the donors, about 179 million T cells yielded roughly 110 million unique TCR beta sequences and around 280 Gb of sequence data. An early release that covered around 590 HLA-typed donors contained around 300 gigabases of sequencing data and approximately 85 million unique TCR sequences. Among the roughly 400 genotyped donors, under 90% belonged to the genetic ancestry cluster associated with self-reported Caucasian donors. The study was designed to test whether signatures of past pathogen exposure could be identified by cataloging public T cell receptors. The T cell repertoires of 550 to 850 subjects were profiled by immunosequencing and related to cytomegalovirus serostatus. In addition to the first cohort of around 670 subjects, a separate validation cohort of 120 different subjects was used. To predict cytomegalovirus infection status, the study brought together high-throughput TCR immunosequencing, statistical association of individual TCRs with disease status, and machine learning. To study patterns of TCR occurrence, a later analysis re-analyzed previously published TCR beta repertoires from 650 to 750 donors and added high-resolution HLA genotyping. The later analysis used no new phenotypic data to find candidate immune exposures, relying instead on TCR beta sequences and their occurrence across donors. An earlier analysis of around 580 of the donors used high-throughput TCR beta sequencing to judge whether each TCR beta V gene segment behaved as functional or pseudogenic. Alongside the repertoire data, information on donor age, sex, ethnicity and CMV serostatus was compiled. A later genetic analysis used genome-wide SNP genotypes for about three fifths of the 666 donors, treating that subset as a discovery cohort. All discovery cohort repertoires had been generated on a single sequencing platform. HLA typing included class I and class II loci at four-digit resolution. Typing coverage differed by locus: A, B, C, DRB1 and DQB1 were typed in roughly 620-630 donors, DQA1 in around 500, DPA1 in 600 to 610, and DPB1 in about 450. Roughly five DR-DQ haplotypes were handled as single units for association and clustering, since linkage in the cohort was strong. Among a few hundred genotyped donors of the cohort, an average of 235,054 unique TCR beta nucleotide sequences were sequenced per donor, approximately 20% of them non-productive. The paper as a whole reports these results and caveats: HLA typing was unavailable for some donors at each locus, so association tests used only the typed subset. While some public TCRs were present in many individuals, most TCR sequences turned up only very rarely across donors. A group of highly shared sequence variants was considered likely to be a technical artifact of the sequencing pipeline. Assigning TCR associations to individual alleles was difficult when HLA alleles, especially DR and DQ, strongly co-occurred. Presence/absence analyses assumed roughly uniform sequencing depth across donors, an assumption that may not hold. A later genetic analysis reported fewer N-insertions in productive TCRs among donors in an Asian-associated ancestry cluster than the 666-donor mean. In a later analysis, about 16,000 TCR beta sequences were associated with specific HLA alleles at a false discovery rate of 0.05. In an earlier analysis of several hundred of the donors, most TCR beta V segments were observed in productive rearrangements about 87% or about 30% of the time, broadly matching IMGT annotations. V-gene and J-gene trimming of TCR beta chains was associated with a missense DCLRE1C variant in a later genetic analysis, and the association was replicated in an independent cohort. A further reported finding was that TCR beta sequences accurately predicted the HLA-A and HLA-B alleles for most subjects in the first cohort. A later analysis reported that several top co-occurrence clusters appeared linked to parvovirus B19, influenza, CMV and Epstein-Barr virus. Compared with equally common non-associated chains, HLA-associated TCR beta chains in a later analysis were more clonally expanded and had lower generation probabilities. In a later analysis, TCR association rates were found to vary across HLA loci, with the most associated TCRs seen for DRB1 alleles and the fewest for HLA-C alleles. In the study, around 160 TCR beta chains were listed as associated with cytomegalovirus. In this cohort, only TCR beta chains were sequenced, and detectable features were limited by the absence of alpha or paired-chain data. For the cohort, immune exposure information was limited to CMV serostatus. Most CMV-associated TCR beta chains appeared to be HLA-restricted in a later analysis, and the HLA associations seemed to be driven largely by CMV exposure. According to the authors, the approach could potentially be generalized to other disease states and immunological phenotypes. Correlated functional status among segregating V segments might be attributable to linkage disequilibrium, but an unknown experimental factor could not be ruled out. Cytomegalovirus status was reported to be diagnosed by the classifier with high specificity and sensitivity in both the original and validation cohorts. Because counts were too low, approximately 18 rarely observed V segments, including chromosome 9 orphons, were excluded from the earlier analysis of fewer than 650 of the donors. In vitro tests confirmed that a few of the cytomegalovirus-associated TCR beta chains recognize cytomegalovirus antigens. Some IMGT-functional V segments, including TRBV6-2 and TRBV6-3, could not be distinguished by the 87-base-pair reads and were therefore excluded.

The CDR1 and CDR2 encoded by the germline V gene are MGHRA and YSYEKL. The CDR3 starts with the cysteine, ends with the phenylalanine, and has 13 residues. Only the CDR3 DNA stays, 39 bases, in frame from base 1. Trimming costs V 0 bases and J 3 bases, and their ends lie 3 bases apart. The cohort consisted of 600 to 700 healthy bone marrow donors. At the time of sampling, every cohort member was nominally healthy, though immune exposures that went unrecorded were likely present. The donor tested CMV seropositive, placing the donor among the 289 seropositive members of the cohort. A peripheral blood sample was provided by each donor, and peripheral blood mononuclear cells were used for TCR beta sequencing. The Qiagen DNeasy Blood Extraction Kit was used to extract genomic DNA from the blood cell samples.

The chain uses TRBV4-1 and TRBJ1-5; the D segment cannot be called with confidence. The sequencing sample was made of PBMCs. The clonotype was recovered from a man aged 30 to 45 in good health and CMV-seropositive. The CDR3 corresponds to CASSQDLNQPQHF. The sequenced DNA is TGCGCCAGCAGCCAAGATCTCAATCAGCCCCAGCATTTT.